This T cell receptor (beta chain) was identified during a study of blood T cells in healthy people across ages. This clonotype was recorded a few times. What it binds is unknown. The authors ran a second PCR of about 6 to 11 cycles using a sample-barcoded 5' primer and a J-beta primer mix. MiXCR, applied by TCRdb to the 5' RACE reads, yields one record per CDR3 protein. The sample contains roughly 1.5 million distinct CDR3 sequences, about 42% of which appear only once. This CDR3 region has 14 residues. Trimming left V 6 bases short and J 2 bases short, with 13 bases between. Regarding the study as a whole: Long-lived and aged donors differed, with more naive CD4+ cells and higher diversity in the long-lived.

The TCR comes from a woman aged 18 to 35 in good health. The sequenced sample consisted of blood. V gene TRBV12-3 or TRBV12-4 combines with J gene TRBJ1-2; D unclear. CDR3 region: CASSVAGMNYGYTF. The CDR3 DNA follows: TGTGCCAGCAGCGTGGCGGGCATGAACTATGGCTACACCTTC.